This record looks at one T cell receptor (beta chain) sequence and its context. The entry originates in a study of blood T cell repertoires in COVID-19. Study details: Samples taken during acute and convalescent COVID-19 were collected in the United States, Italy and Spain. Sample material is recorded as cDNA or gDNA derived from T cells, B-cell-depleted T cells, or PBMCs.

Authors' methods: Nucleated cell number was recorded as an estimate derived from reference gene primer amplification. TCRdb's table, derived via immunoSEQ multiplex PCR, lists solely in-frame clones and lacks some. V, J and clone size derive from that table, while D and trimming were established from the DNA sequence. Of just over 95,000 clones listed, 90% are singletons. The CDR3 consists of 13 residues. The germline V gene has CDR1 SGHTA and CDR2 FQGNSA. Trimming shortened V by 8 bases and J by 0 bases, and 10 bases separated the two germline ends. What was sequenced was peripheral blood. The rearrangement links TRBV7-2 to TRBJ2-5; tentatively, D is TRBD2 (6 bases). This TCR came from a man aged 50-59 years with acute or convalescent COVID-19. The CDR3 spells CASSRDYQETQYF. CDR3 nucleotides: TGTGCCAGCTCACGGGACTACCAAGAGACCCAGTACTTC.